This TCR beta chain was documented in a study of regulatory T cells in long-lasting Graves disease (dated by TCRdb to about 2021). Regarding the research as a whole: In the newly diagnosed Graves' disease group, patients had been taking antithyroid drugs for less than 3 months. Patients with persistent Graves' disease were compared with patients with newly diagnosed Graves' disease using TCR sequencing and RNA sequencing of peripheral blood. The study was conducted in China and was registered as a clinical trial. A total of 33 samples underwent TCR sequencing, from some 13 patients with persistent Graves' disease and 20 patients with newly diagnosed Graves' disease.

Sequences MNHNS (CDR1) and SASEGT (CDR2) are obtained from the germline V gene. Including cysteine and phenylalanine, the CDR3 has 17 amino acids. CDR3 DNA is the only sequence kept; it has 51 bases, read in frame from the first base. Trimming takes 5 bases off V and 4 bases off J; junction bases not matched to a gene: 11. In light of the paper, this sample's time point label describes: newly diagnosed GD, antithyroid drugs for less than 3 months. For both TCR sequencing and RNA sequencing, RNA was extracted from PBMCs using TRIzol. The diagnosis of Graves' disease was made according to American Thyroid Association guidelines. Patients were recruited from an endocrinology department in Xi'an, China. Each patient gave approximately 9 milliliters of peripheral blood, collected in an EDTA anticoagulant tube. PBMCs were isolated by Ficoll Paque Plus density gradient separation without further T cell sorting. An Agilent 2100 Bioanalyzer and agarose gel were used to assess RNA quality, and a NanoDrop 2000 was used to measure RNA concentration.

Overall results and qualifications from the work: Sequencing and analysis were limited to the TCR beta chain. The authors noted that the small sample size was a limitation that may lower accuracy. Compared with newly diagnosed patients, persistent Graves' disease patients had lower TCR Shannon entropy and fewer highly expanded clones, which suggests clonal expansion. Patients with persistent disease shared more public clonotypes (fewer than 3,000) than newly diagnosed patients did (approximately 1,000). Preferential use of TRBV28, TRBJ1-2 and TRBJ2-5 was observed in persistent disease, whereas TRBV20-1 and TRBJ2-1 were favored in newly diagnosed disease. The study examined only peripheral blood because the primary lesion, thyroid tissue, could not be accessed.

This clonotype has ten or more counts. Its antigen is still unknown. Base-call qualities are not available, and no considerably larger clone is one nucleotide away. Libraries were prepared through multiplex PCR. The run used an Illumina HiSeq 4000. CDR3 regions were amplified by Arm-PCR with iRepertoire HTBI primers to construct TCR beta libraries. Gel purification was performed on PCR products prior to sequencing. From the authors' description of their analysis: Across samples, 55 to 80 TRBV and 14 TRBJ segments were identified and used for gene usage analysis of CDR3 amino acid clonotypes. COPE and FqMerger were used to merge filtered high-quality paired reads into contigs. BLAST was used to align contigs to IMGT TRBV, TRBD and TRBJ reference genes, with CDR3 defined following IMGT. Any clonotype with a frequency above 0.1% was classified as a highly expanded clone. Shannon entropy was used to measure repertoire diversity, and the Gini coefficient was used to measure V-J evenness. Public clonotypes were defined as clonotypes shared by more than one individual. TCRdb reworked the public reads: Q25 trimming with fastp, MiXCR clone assembly, productive beta chains retained. Under each unique CDR3 protein, matching rows form one entry showing the most common genes and DNA. TCRdb, not the authors, supplied the V and J calls. The sample yields 620,000 or so distinct CDR3 sequences; less than 20% were counted once. Of the sample, 18% falls within the top ten clones.

These data also featured in a second study, about T cells in Graves' hyperthyroidism and ophthalmopathy. As that second study puts it: Stable Graves' hyperthyroidism was defined as no progression to ophthalmopathy during 18 months of follow-up. Hyperthyroidism patients were aged 18 to 65 years and newly diagnosed, with disease duration of less than 2 months. Any patient with an uncontrolled infection, another autoimmune disease, pregnancy or lactation was excluded. Diagnoses relied on clinical symptoms, serum thyroxine and TRAb, thyroid ultrasound and orbital computed tomography. The TCR CDR3 was subjected to a first round of RT-PCR using the HTBI primer set and the Qiagen OneStep RT-PCR kit. Most expanded thyroid clonotypes (frequency above 0.001) were also detected in blood, suggesting blood repertoires may reflect thyroid immune responses. In cross-validation, a model built on a 13 V-J signature told ophthalmopathy apart from stable hyperthyroidism with over 85% sensitivity and roughly 82% specificity, and in testing the same model reached 80%/75%. In validation, the model predicted progression to ophthalmopathy a median of about 6.8 months before onset, with over 55% sensitivity and nearly 75% specificity. To identify TCR V-J signatures that set the groups apart, the researchers used a discovery cohort of about a hundred patients, made up of under 45 with Graves' ophthalmopathy and approximately 57 with stable Graves' hyperthyroidism. Prospective prediction of ophthalmopathy was tested in an independent validation cohort consisting of 18 hyperthyroidism patients and some 16 patients who later progressed to ophthalmopathy. The 100 discovery patients were randomly divided into training and test sets at a 7:3 ratio. The study also compared thyroid tissue and blood T-cell repertoires from a handful of Graves' hyperthyroidism patients. Once sampling was done, hyperthyroidism patients were given methimazole at a starting dose of 30 mg daily, whereas ophthalmopathy patients were given high-dose intravenous methylprednisolone. The libraries were constructed in a second round of multiplex PCR and then size-selected and purified. The libraries were sequenced on an Illumina HiSeq2000 using paired-end 100 bp reads. SOAPnuke was used to process the raw data, throwing out any read that contained adapters or uncalled bases, had a mean Phred below 15, or lacked an exact constant-primer or identifier match. COPE v1.2.5 was used to merge high-quality paired reads, and clonotypes were defined as unique nucleotide sequences. Clonotypes were aligned to IMGT TRBV, TRBD and TRBJ reference segments using MiTCR v1.1. The analysis was restricted to V-J combinations with a frequency above 0.0001, which together covered just over 98% of the repertoires. The TCS score was defined as the ratio of F50 (clonal expansion) to E x V (chaos), calculated using BLOSUM62-based TCRdist between CDR3 peptides within each V-J. Welch's t-statistics and random forest reduced just over 500 V-J features to 13, which were used in a naive Bayes classifier (R e1071). No statistical method was used to fix the sample size in advance, and group allocation was not hidden from the investigators. The paper describes TCR Vbeta CDR3 sequencing of 140 or so peripheral blood samples, made up of fewer than 50 ophthalmopathy patients, over 70 hyperthyroidism patients and 17 progressor patients.

The chain was built from TRBV6-1 and TRBJ1-2; 12 junctional bases match TRBD1. Sample: peripheral blood mononuclear cells (PBMCs), taken at new diagnosis, from a patient treated with antithyroid drugs. This receptor was identified in a woman aged 30 to 39 with Graves disease. Donor details come from another sample of the same person, matched by shared clones. The CDR3 sequence is CASSHGTGGGHGYGYTF. The sequenced DNA: TGTGCCAGCAGTCACGGGACAGGGGGCGGTCATGGCTATGGCTACACCTTC.